One and the same sample provided the 28 T cell receptor beta chains below, sequenced in a study of T cells after yellow fever vaccination. TCRdb reprocessed the 5' RACE reads via MiXCR and lists one record per CDR3 protein. The sample lists 300,000 to 400,000 distinct CDR3 sequences, roughly 8.4% occurring once. Sequencing was performed on PBMCs, taken around 45 days after the first yellow fever vaccination. Receptors originate from a man between 18 and 29 years old who received the YFV17D yellow fever vaccine.

V usage is TRBV5-5 and J usage is TRBJ2-3, with 9 bases matching TRBD2. Trimming at V came to 4 bases and at J to 2 bases, leaving 5 bases not matched to a gene. The CDR3 totals 15 residues. Germline V gives CDR1 SGHKS, CDR2 YYEKEE (reference sequence). CDR3 amino acids: CASSASGGTTDTQYF. In nucleotides, the CDR3 is TGTGCCAGCAGCGCCAGCGGGGGGACCACAGATACGCAGTATTTT.

This clonotype occurred once. The rearrangement joins TRBV4-2 to TRBJ1-2; 10 bases align to TRBD1. Germline trimming cut 6 bases from V and 7 bases from J; bases unmatched to any gene: 14. CDR1 and CDR2 from the germline V gene are LGHNA and YNFKEQ. There are 16 residues in the CDR3. The CDR3: CASSPYDRGLETGYTF. The CDR3 DNA reads TGTGCCAGCAGTCCGTATGACAGGGGGCTTGAGACTGGCTACACCTTC.

The V and J genes are TRBV29-1 and TRBJ2-7; 7 bases are shared with TRBD1. J gave up 5 bases and V 6 bases, and 7 bases lay outside the gene matches. CDR1 is SQVTM, CDR2 ANQGSEA, per germline. This CDR3 contains 12 residues. The CDR3 nucleotides are TGCAGCGTCGCGACAGGGATTGACGAGCAGTACTTC. It codes for CSVATGIDEQYF.

The rearrangement uses TRBV4-1 and TRBJ2-7, with D maybe TRBD2 (5 bases). V was clipped by 3 bases and J by 7 bases, with 22 bases between them. The CDR3 length is 16 residues. Germline loops: CDR1 MGHRA, CDR2 YSYEKL. The CDR3 DNA reads TGCGCCAGCAGCCAGACCGGGAAACTCCTTTCGGGGGAGCAGTACTTC. This codes for CASSQTGKLLSGEQYF.

The chain carries TRBV27 and TRBJ1-2, with 9 bases lining up with TRBD1. This CDR3 contains 15 residues. Germline lookup yields CDR1 MNHEY and CDR2 SMNVEV (reference sequence). V trimming: 5 bases; J trimming: 0 bases; junction bases outside the gene matches: 4. CDR3 DNA: TGTGCCAGCAGTATGGGACAGGGTACTAACTATGGCTACACCTTC. This encodes CASSMGQGTNYGYTF.

This rearrangement joins TRBV18 to TRBJ1-1; D is undetermined. This CDR3 has 12 residues. Germline V CDR1 and CDR2: KGHSH, LQKENI. Trimming pared 2 bases from V and 4 bases from J, leaving 5 bases between. The CDR3 loop is CASSPEFTEAFF. DNA for the CDR3: TGTGCCAGCTCACCAGAGTTCACTGAAGCTTTCTTT.

This chain uses TRBV11-2 with TRBJ1-1; D unclear. CDR1 is SGHAT, CDR2 FQNNGV, per germline. CDR3 size: 13 residues. V shed 1 base and J shed 4 bases, with 7 bases lying between them. The CDR3 DNA is TGTGCCAGCAGCTTAGTCCCGACCACTGAAGCTTTCTTT. It yields the protein CASSLVPTTEAFF.

This clonotype turned up a few times. CDR3 bases: TGTGCCAGCAGCTCGACAGGATCAATAGAATATGGCTACACCTTC. Protein product: CASSSTGSIEYGYTF. The chain couples TRBV5-6 to TRBJ1-2; a possible D gene is TRBD1 (6 bases). Germline loops: CDR1 SGHDT, CDR2 YYEEEE. The ends were cut back, 3 bases at V and 5 bases at J, with 17 bases in the middle. The CDR3 sequence is 15 residues long.

This chain uses TRBV20-1 with TRBJ2-5; weak D call: TRBD1 (6 bases). V lost 0 bases, J lost 5 bases, and 13 bases lay in between. Germline V CDR1 and CDR2: DFQATT, SNEGSKA (reference sequence). The CDR3 has 14 residues. CDR3 sequence: CSARDPLQGETQYF. In DNA form, the CDR3 reads TGCAGTGCTAGAGATCCCCTCCAGGGGGAGACCCAGTACTTC.

In this sample, this clonotype turned up a few times. The chain has TRBV6-2 or TRBV6-3 and TRBJ1-6; 11 bases line up with TRBD1. The CDR3 has 16 residues. The V gene's germline CDR1 is MNHEY and CDR2 SVGEGT. Trimming took 6 bases from V and 6 from J; bases not matched to a gene: 7. Written as DNA, the CDR3 is TGTGCCAGCAGGATGGACAGGGGGCTTCTTAATTCACCCCTCCACTTT. Its translation is CASRMDRGLLNSPLHF.

Only a few counts were recorded for this clonotype. In nucleotides, the CDR3 is TGTGCCAGCAGCCCTCGGGGGCTTATCTCTGGAAACACCATATATTTT. Its translation: CASSPRGLISGNTIYF. The chain uses TRBV28 and TRBJ1-3; the D gene is possibly TRBD1 (6 bases). This CDR3 has 16 residues. V lost 6 bases and J 0 bases, leaving 15 bases between the germline ends. CDR1 and CDR2 (germline): MDHEN, SYDVKM.

V and J are TRBV27 and TRBJ2-1; the match to TRBD2 covers 9 bases. Germline CDR1 reads MNHEY; CDR2 reads SMNVEV (reference sequence). CDR3 length: 14 amino acids. The trim removed 6 bases at V and 5 bases at J, leaving 5 bases unmatched. CDR3 protein: CASRPGLAHNEQFF. DNA for the CDR3: TGTGCCAGCAGGCCGGGACTAGCTCACAATGAGCAGTTCTTC.

This clonotype has just a few counts. This chain uses TRBV5-1 with TRBJ1-5; D uncertain. V was clipped by 7 bases and J by 0 bases, with 8 bases between them. Germline-derived CDR1 and CDR2 are SGHRS and YFSETQ. The CDR3 is 13 amino acids. CDR3 bases: TGCGCCAGCGCCCCGAATAGCAATCAGCCCCAGCATTTT. This translates into CASAPNSNQPQHF.

This clonotype was observed a handful of times. V and J are TRBV20-1 and TRBJ2-3, with D possibly being TRBD1 or TRBD2 (6 bases each). V gave up 3 bases and J gave up 5 bases, with 18 bases separating them. CDR1 is DFQATT and CDR2 is SNEGSKA in the germline V gene (reference sequence). The CDR3 consists of 15 residues. CDR3 loop: CSARWPRGPGDTQYF. The DNA of the CDR3 is TGCAGTGCTAGGTGGCCCCGGGGGCCGGGAGATACGCAGTATTTT.

The CDR3 loop reads CASTQQGPNQPQHF. CDR3 sequence (DNA): TGTGCCAGCACCCAGCAGGGCCCGAATCAGCCCCAGCATTTT. V gene TRBV2 combines with J gene TRBJ1-5, with D possibly being TRBD1 (5 bases). The CDR3 has 14 residues. V lost 7 bases and J 4 bases, leaving 14 bases between the germline ends. Germline CDR1 reads SNHLY; CDR2 reads FYNNEI.

This clonotype was counted between two and nine times. This chain connects TRBV5-1 to TRBJ1-2, with a tentative D call TRBD1 (6 bases). Trimming took off 1 base at V and 2 bases at J, with 9 bases between the two ends. This CDR3 is 14 amino acids long. Germline values: CDR1 SGHRS, CDR2 YFSETQ. The chain's CDR3 is CASSLRQENYGYTF. The CDR3 DNA reads as TGCGCCAGCAGCTTGAGACAGGAGAACTATGGCTACACCTTC.

The gene calls are TRBV29-1 and TRBJ2-3; D gene unclear. This CDR3 region has 13 residues. Trimming removed 4 bases at V and 4 bases at J, with 12 bases between. Germline V gives CDR1 SQVTM, CDR2 ANQGSEA. CDR3 sequence (DNA): TGCAGCGTTGGACGATCTCGTGCAGATACGCAGTATTTT. It is translated as CSVGRSRADTQYF.

The V and J genes are TRBV7-9 and TRBJ2-5; D might be TRBD1 (6 bases). Trimming removed 11 bases from V and 2 bases from J, with 9 bases in between. CDR3 size: 11 residues. Germline V gene data show CDR1 as SEHNR and CDR2 as FQNEAQ (reference sequence). The CDR3 coding sequence is TGTGCCTACGACAGGCAAGAGACCCAGTACTTC. Translated, it gives CAYDRQETQYF.

The V call is TRBV7-6, the J call TRBJ2-3, with 9 positions matching TRBD2. The CDR3 spans 14 residues. Germline loops: CDR1 SGHVS, CDR2 FNYEAQ. J gave up 2 bases and V 7 bases, and 4 bases lay outside the gene matches. CDR3 sequence: CASTLAGNTDTQYF. CDR3 in DNA: TGTGCCAGCACCCTAGCGGGGAACACAGATACGCAGTATTTT. Using reference TRBV7-6 and TRBJ2-3 for the parts outside the CDR3, the full variable domain is GAGVSQSPRYKVTKRGQDVALRCDPISGHVSLYWYRQALGQGPEFLTYFNYEAQQDKSGLPNDRFSAERPEGSISTLTIQRTEQRDSAMYRCASTLAGNTDTQYFGPGTRLTVL.

This sequence joins TRBV6-1 and TRBJ1-2; D gene uncertain. V gave up 5 bases and J gave up 8 bases, with 15 bases separating them. Germline V gene lookup returns CDR1 MNHNS and CDR2 SASEGT. This CDR3 has 13 amino acids. DNA for the CDR3: TGTGCCAGCAGTCCACGGACTAGTTACGGCTACACCTTC. As protein: CASSPRTSYGYTF.

This clonotype was seen a few times. V is TRBV5-1 and J is TRBJ1-6, with a tentative D call TRBD1 (5 bases). The CDR3 runs to 14 residues. Germline V CDR1 and CDR2: SGHRS, YFSETQ. V shed 1 base and J shed 10 bases, with 12 bases lying between them. This chain's CDR3 is CASSLQGGESPLHF. Written as DNA, the CDR3 is TGCGCCAGCAGCTTGCAGGGCGGAGAGTCACCCCTCCACTTT.

The genes are TRBV20-1 and TRBJ2-5; TRBD1 matches 7 bases. Losses at the gene ends were 7 bases for V and 1 base for J; bases not matched to a gene: 6. The CDR3 sequence is 13 residues long. From germline, CDR1 is DFQATT and CDR2 SNEGSKA (reference sequence). This chain's CDR3 is CSGQQGTQETQYF. The DNA for the CDR3 is TGCAGTGGCCAACAGGGGACCCAAGAGACCCAGTACTTC.

This clonotype was recorded a few times. The chain has TRBV7-2 and TRBJ2-3, with unresolved D. The CDR3 spans 13 residues. The V gene lost 1 base and the J gene lost 7 bases, with 9 bases spanning the gap. Germline CDR1 SGHTA, CDR2 FQGNSA. CDR3 protein: CASSLGGRNTQYF. CDR3 in DNA: TGTGCCAGCAGCTTAGGAGGCAGAAATACGCAGTATTTT.

This chain uses TRBV24-1 with TRBJ1-1; no reliable D call. V lost 4 bases, J lost 5 bases, and 7 bases lay in between. The CDR3 extends over 12 amino acids. CDR1 is KGHDR and CDR2 is SFDVKD in the germline V gene. The CDR3 DNA sequence: TGTGCCACCAGTGACCCCGGGACTGAAGCTTTCTTT. Amino acid sequence: CATSDPGTEAFF.

The chain employs TRBV6-1 and TRBJ2-3; the D gene could be TRBD1 or TRBD2 (5 bases each). Germline V gene data show CDR1 as MNHNS and CDR2 as SASEGT. This CDR3 spans 16 amino acids. Trimming removed 4 bases at V and 2 bases at J, with 16 bases between. The CDR3 sequence: CASSVSRGALTDTQYF. The DNA of the CDR3 is TGTGCCAGCAGTGTGTCCCGAGGGGCCCTCACAGATACGCAGTATTTT.

This clonotype was detected ten times or more. V is TRBV4-3 and J is TRBJ2-2; unclear D gene. In germline, CDR1 is LGHNA, CDR2 YSLEER. Deletions cut 3 bases from V and 4 bases from J, with 6 bases between. CDR3 length: 13 residues. The CDR3 bases are TGCGCCAGCAGCCAGCTCTTCACCGGGGAGCTGTTTTTT. Its translation is CASSQLFTGELFF.

This clonotype was counted between two and nine times. The genes are TRBV5-1 and TRBJ2-2, with D uncertain. Trimming removed 4 bases from V and 4 bases from J, with 11 bases in between. The CDR3 runs to 14 residues. Germline-derived CDR1 and CDR2 are SGHRS and YFSETQ. The DNA for the CDR3 is TGCGCCAGCAGCCAAGACATAGGCACCGGGGAGCTGTTTTTT. Its translation is CASSQDIGTGELFF. The full variable domain, with the rest looked up from reference TRBV5-1 and TRBJ2-2, is KAGVTQTPRYLIKTRGQQVTLSCSPISGHRSVSWYQQTPGQGLQFLFEYFSETQRNKGNFPGRFSGRQFSNSRSEMNVSTLELGDSALYLCASSQDIGTGELFFGEGSRLTVL.

Many counts were recorded for this clonotype. This chain joins TRBV7-8 and TRBJ2-3, with D perhaps matching TRBD2 (6 bases). V lost 1 base and J lost 4, with 15 bases in between. CDR3 length: 16 amino acids. The V gene's germline CDR1 is SGHVS and CDR2 FQNEAQ. DNA for the CDR3: TGTGCCAGCAGCTTAGTGGGGCTAGCGACCCCAGATACGCAGTATTTT. It codes for CASSLVGLATPDTQYF.